A selection of T cell receptor beta chains follows, all from one sample in a study of immune evolution from preneoplasia to lung adenocarcinoma. TCRdb's copy holds only in-frame clones and misses some; the assay was immunoSEQ multiplex PCR. The sample has roughly 5,000 clones; more than 70% are singletons. The sequenced sample consisted of FFPE atypical adenomatous hyperplasia tissue from the lung. The receptors come from a person aged 65 to 79 with lung adenocarcinoma. Each CDR3 is given with its conserved first and last residue. D genes are given only for firm matches. Only part of the rows carry a size: once, few, many, or a class if the clone is expanded.

V gene,clone size,D gene,J gene,CDR3 protein,CDR3 DNA
TRBV15,.,.,TRBJ1-4,CATSRSTGSNEKLFF,TGTGCTACCAGCCGCTCCACAGGATCTAATGAAAAACTGTTTTTT
TRBV5-1,once,.,TRBJ2-5,CASSFVGDQETQYF,TGCGCCAGCAGCTTCGTGGGGGACCAAGAGACCCAGTACTTC
TRBV7-9,.,.,TRBJ2-1,CASSTADSLINEQFF,TGTGCCAGCAGCACTGCGGACAGCCTTATCAATGAGCAGTTCTTC
TRBV7-8,.,.,TRBJ2-7,CASSFQSGFGTYEQYF,TGTGCCAGCAGCTTCCAGTCCGGGTTCGGAACCTACGAGCAGTACTTC
TRBV7-8,.,.,TRBJ2-3,CASSPQETGRTDTQYF,TGTGCCAGCAGTCCTCAAGAGACAGGCCGCACAGATACGCAGTATTTT
TRBV7-9,.,.,TRBJ1-5,CASSLGSSQPQHF,TGTGCCAGCAGCTTAGGGAGCAGCCAGCCCCAGCATTTT
TRBV19,.,.,TRBJ2-3,CASSIGMLDTQYF,TGTGCCAGTAGTATCGGCATGCTTGATACGCAGTATTTT
TRBV6-5,.,TRBD2,TRBJ2-1,CASSYGGEGQNEQFF,TGTGCCAGCAGTTACGGGGGGGAGGGCCAGAATGAGCAGTTCTTC
TRBV6-6,once,.,TRBJ1-2,CASRSWTDGYTF,TGTGCCAGCAGATCCTGGACGGACGGCTACACCTTC
TRBV15,.,TRBD1,TRBJ2-3,CATSPRDRVTDTQYF,TGTGCCACCAGCCCAAGGGACAGAGTCACAGATACGCAGTATTTT
TRBV28,.,.,TRBJ1-1,CASSLGRAGTEAFF,TGTGCCAGCAGTTTGGGACGGGCGGGGACTGAAGCTTTCTTT
TRBV5-1,.,TRBD2,TRBJ2-1,CANSLSLAGYNEQFF,TGCGCCAACAGCTTGTCGCTAGCGGGGTACAATGAGCAGTTCTTC
TRBV13,.,.,TRBJ2-1,CASSLLAGGTIEQFF,TGTGCCAGCAGCTTATTGGCAGGTGGTACAATTGAGCAGTTCTTC
TRBV19,.,TRBD1,TRBJ2-2,CASRTGATGELFF,TGTGCCAGTAGGACAGGGGCCACCGGGGAGCTGTTTTTT
TRBV19,.,TRBD1,TRBJ2-7,CASRPDRGTYEQYF,TGTGCCAGTAGGCCAGACAGGGGAACCTACGAGCAGTACTTC
TRBV28,.,.,TRBJ1-5,CASSLSWGKGTQHF,TGTGCCAGCAGTTTATCTTGGGGAAAAGGGACTCAGCATTTT
TRBV19,.,.,TRBJ2-5,CASSARVTFREETQYF,TGTGCCAGTAGTGCCAGGGTGACGTTTCGAGAAGAGACCCAGTACTTC
TRBV7-9,.,TRBD1,TRBJ1-4,CASSLWPTGVLKEKLFF,TGTGCCAGCAGCTTGTGGCCCACAGGGGTGCTGAAAGAAAAACTGTTTTTT
TRBV5-1,.,TRBD1,TRBJ1-2,CASSDPGQGVSYTF,TGCGCCAGCAGCGACCCGGGACAGGGGGTAAGCTACACCTTC